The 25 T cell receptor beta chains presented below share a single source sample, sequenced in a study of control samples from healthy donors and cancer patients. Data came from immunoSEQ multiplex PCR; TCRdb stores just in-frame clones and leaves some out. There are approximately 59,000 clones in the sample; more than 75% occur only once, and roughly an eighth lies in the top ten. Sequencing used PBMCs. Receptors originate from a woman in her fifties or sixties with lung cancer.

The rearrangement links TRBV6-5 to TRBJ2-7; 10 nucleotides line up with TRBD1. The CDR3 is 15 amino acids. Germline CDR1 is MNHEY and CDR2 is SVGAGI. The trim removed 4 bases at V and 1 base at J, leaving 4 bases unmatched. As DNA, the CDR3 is TGTGCCAGCAGTTCATGGACAGGGGGTTCCTACGAGCAGTACTTC. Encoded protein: CASSSWTGGSYEQYF.

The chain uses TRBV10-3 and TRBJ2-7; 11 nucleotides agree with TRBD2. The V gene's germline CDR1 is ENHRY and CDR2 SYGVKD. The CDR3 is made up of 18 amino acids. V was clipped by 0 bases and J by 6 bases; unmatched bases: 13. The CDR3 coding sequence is TGTGCCATCAGTGAGTCCCCCCTACTAGCGGGGGCTGTTGGCGAGCAGTACTTC. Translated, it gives CAISESPLLAGAVGEQYF.

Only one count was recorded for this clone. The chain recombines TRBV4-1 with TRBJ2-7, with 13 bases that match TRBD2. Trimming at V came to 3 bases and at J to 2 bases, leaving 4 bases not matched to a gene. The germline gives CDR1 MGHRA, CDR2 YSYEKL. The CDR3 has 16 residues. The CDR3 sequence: CASSHPGLAGTYEQYF. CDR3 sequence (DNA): TGCGCCAGCAGCCACCCGGGACTAGCGGGGACCTACGAGCAGTACTTC.

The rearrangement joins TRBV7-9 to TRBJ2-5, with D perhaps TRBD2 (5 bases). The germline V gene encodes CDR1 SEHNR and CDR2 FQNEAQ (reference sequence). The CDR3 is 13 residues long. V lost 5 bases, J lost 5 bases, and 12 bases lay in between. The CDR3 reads CASSEGLWETQYF. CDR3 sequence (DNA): TGTGCCAGCAGCGAGGGCTTATGGGAGACCCAGTACTTC. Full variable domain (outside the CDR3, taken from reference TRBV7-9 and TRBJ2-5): DTGVSQNPRHKITKRGQNVTFRCDPISEHNRLYWYRQTLGQGPEFLTYFQNEAQLEKSRLLSDRFSAERPKGSFSTLEIQRTEQGDSAMYLCASSEGLWETQYFGPGTRLLVL.

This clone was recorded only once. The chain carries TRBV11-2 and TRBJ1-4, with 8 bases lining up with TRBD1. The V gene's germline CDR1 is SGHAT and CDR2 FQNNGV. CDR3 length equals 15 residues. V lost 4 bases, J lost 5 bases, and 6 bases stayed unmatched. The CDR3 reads CASSYSQGGNEKLFF. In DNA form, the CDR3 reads TGTGCCAGCAGCTACTCACAGGGGGGGAATGAAAAACTGTTTTTT.

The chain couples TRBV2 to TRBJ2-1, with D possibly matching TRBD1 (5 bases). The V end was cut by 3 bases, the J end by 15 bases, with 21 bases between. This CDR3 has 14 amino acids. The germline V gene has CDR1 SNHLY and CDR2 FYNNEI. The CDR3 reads CASSELPQIQGGFF. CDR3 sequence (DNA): TGTGCCAGCAGTGAGCTCCCCCAGATTCAGGGTGGGTTCTTC.

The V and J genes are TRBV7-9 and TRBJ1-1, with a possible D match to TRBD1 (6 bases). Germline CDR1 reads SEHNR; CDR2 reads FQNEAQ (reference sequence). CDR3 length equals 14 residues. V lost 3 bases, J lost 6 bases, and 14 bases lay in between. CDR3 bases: TGTGCCAGCAGCTTTTACAGGGAAGGATCTGAAGCTTTCTTT. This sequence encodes CASSFYREGSEAFF.

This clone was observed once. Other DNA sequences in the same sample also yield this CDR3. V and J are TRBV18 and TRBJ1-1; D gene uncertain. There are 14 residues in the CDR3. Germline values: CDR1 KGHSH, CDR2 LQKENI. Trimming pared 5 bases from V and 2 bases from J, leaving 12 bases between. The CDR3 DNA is TGTGCCAGCTCATACTCGGGCAGCAACACTGAAGCTTTCTTT. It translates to CASSYSGSNTEAFF.

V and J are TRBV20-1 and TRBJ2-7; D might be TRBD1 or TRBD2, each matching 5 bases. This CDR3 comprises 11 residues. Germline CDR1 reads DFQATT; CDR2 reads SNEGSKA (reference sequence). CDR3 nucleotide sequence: TGCAGCCACCGGGACGTCGACGAGCAGTACTTC. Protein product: CSHRDVDEQYF.

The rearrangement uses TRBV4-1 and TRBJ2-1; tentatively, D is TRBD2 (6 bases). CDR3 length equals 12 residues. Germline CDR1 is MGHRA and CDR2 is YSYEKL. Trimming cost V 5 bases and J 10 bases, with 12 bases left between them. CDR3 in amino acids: CASSSRLEEQFF. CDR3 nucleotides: TGCGCCAGCAGCTCCCGACTAGAAGAGCAGTTCTTC.

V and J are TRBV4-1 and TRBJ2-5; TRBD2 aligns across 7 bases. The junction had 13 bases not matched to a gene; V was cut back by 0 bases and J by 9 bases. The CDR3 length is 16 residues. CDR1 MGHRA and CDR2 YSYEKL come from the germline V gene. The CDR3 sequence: CASSQDLWAGVGAQYF. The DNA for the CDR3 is TGCGCCAGCAGCCAAGATCTCTGGGCGGGGGTTGGGGCCCAGTACTTC.

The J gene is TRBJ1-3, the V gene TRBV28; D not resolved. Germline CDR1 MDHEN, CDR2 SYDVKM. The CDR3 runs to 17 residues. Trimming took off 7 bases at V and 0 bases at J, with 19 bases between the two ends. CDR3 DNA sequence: TGTGCCAGCACCTCTCATACCGGGTTCCTCTCTGGAAACACCATATATTTT. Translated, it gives CASTSHTGFLSGNTIYF.

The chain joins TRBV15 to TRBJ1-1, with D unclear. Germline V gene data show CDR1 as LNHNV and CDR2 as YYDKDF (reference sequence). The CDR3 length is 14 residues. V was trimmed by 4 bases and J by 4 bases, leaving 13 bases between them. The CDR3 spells CATSNGELGTEAFF. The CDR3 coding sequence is TGTGCCACCAGCAACGGAGAATTGGGCACTGAAGCTTTCTTT.

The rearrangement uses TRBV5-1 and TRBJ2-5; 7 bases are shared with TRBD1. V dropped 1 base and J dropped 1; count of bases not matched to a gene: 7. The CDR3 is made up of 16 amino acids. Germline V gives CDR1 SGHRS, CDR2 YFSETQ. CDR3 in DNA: TGCGCCAGCAGCTTGTCCGGGACAGAATCCCAAGAGACCCAGTACTTC. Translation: CASSLSGTESQETQYF.

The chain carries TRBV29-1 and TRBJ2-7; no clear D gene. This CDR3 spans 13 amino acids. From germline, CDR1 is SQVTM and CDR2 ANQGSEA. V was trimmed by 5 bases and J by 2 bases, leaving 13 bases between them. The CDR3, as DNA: TGCAGCGTTTTGCTCCCGGCCACCTACGAGCAGTACTTC. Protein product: CSVLLPATYEQYF.

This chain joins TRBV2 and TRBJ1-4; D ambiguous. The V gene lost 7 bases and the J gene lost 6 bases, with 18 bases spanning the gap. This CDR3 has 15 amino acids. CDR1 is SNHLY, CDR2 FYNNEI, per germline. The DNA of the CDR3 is TGTGCCAGCACTTCGGACGGGGTTGGATATGAAAAACTGTTTTTT. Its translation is CASTSDGVGYEKLFF. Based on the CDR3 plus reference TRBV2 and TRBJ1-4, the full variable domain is EPEVTQTPSHQVTQMGQEVILRCVPISNHLYFYWYRQILGQKVEFLVSFYNNEISEKSEIFDDQFSVERPDGSNFTLKIRSTKLEDSAMYFCASTSDGVGYEKLFFGSGTQLSVL.

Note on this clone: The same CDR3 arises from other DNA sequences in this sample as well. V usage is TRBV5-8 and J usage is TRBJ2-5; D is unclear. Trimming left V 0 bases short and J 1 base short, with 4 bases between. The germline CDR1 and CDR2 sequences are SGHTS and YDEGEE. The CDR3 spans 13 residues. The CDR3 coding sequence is TGTGCCAGCAGCTTGGGTCGCCAAGAGACCCAGTACTTC. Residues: CASSLGRQETQYF.

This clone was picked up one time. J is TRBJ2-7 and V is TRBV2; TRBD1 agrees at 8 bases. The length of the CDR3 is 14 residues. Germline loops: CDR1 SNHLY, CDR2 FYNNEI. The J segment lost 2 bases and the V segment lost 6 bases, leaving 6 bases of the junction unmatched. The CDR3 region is CASSRDRSTYEQYF. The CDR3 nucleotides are TGTGCCAGCAGCCGGGACAGGTCTACCTACGAGCAGTACTTC.

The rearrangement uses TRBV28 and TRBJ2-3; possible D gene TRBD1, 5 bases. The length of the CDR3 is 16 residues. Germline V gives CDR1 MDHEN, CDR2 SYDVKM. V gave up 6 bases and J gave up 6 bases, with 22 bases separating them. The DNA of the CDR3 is TGTGCCAGCAGCCGCCTATTAGGGGCGGAATTGGATACGCAGTATTTT. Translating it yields CASSRLLGAELDTQYF.

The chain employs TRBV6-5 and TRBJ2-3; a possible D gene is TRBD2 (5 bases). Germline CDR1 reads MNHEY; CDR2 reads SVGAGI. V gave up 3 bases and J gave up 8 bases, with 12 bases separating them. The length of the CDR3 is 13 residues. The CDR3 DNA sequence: TGTGCCAGCAGTTATTCCGACCGGGGTACGCAGTATTTT. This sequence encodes CASSYSDRGTQYF.

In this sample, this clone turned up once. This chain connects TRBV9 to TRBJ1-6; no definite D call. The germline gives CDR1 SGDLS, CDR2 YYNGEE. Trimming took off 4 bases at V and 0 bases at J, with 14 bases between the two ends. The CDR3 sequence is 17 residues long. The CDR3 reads CASSSRRGSSYNSPLHF. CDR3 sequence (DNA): TGTGCCAGCAGCTCCCGGCGCGGGAGCTCCTATAATTCACCCCTCCACTTT.

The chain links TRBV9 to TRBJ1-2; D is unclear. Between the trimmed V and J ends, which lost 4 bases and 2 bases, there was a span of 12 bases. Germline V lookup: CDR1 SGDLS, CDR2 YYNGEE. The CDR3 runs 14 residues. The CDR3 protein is CASSRRGPNYGYTF. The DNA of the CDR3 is TGTGCCAGCAGCCGCCGAGGACCAAACTATGGCTACACCTTC.

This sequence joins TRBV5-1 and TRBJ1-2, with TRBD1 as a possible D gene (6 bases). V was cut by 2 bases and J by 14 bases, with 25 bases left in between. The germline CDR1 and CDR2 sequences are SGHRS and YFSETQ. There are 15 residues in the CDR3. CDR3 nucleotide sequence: TGCGCCAGCAGCTTACAACGGACAGAGGCCGCATTGGGTACCTTC. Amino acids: CASSLQRTEAALGTF.

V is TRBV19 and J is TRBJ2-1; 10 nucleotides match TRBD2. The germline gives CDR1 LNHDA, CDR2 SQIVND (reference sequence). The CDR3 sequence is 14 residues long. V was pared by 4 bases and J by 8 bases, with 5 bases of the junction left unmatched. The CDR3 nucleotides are TGTGCCAGTAGTACTAGCGGGGGATGGTATGAGCAGTTCTTC. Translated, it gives CASSTSGGWYEQFF. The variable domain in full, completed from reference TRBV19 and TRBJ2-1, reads DGGITQSPKYLFRKEGQNVTLSCEQNLNHDAMYWYRQDPGQGLRLIYYSQIVNDFQKGDIAEGYSVSREKKESFPLTVTSAQKNPTAFYLCASSTSGGWYEQFFGPGTRLTVL.

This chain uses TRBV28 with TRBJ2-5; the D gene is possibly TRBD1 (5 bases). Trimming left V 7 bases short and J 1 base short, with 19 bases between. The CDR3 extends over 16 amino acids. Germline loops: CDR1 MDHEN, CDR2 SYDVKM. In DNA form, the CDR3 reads TGTGCCAGCACCGTCGGGCAGGGCAGCCTCCAAGAGACCCAGTACTTC. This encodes CASTVGQGSLQETQYF.